This is a list of T cell receptor beta chains from one sample in a study of cytomegalovirus exposure and HLA in healthy donors. TCRdb's copy holds only in-frame clones and misses some; the assay was immunoSEQ multiplex PCR. In all, the sample yields roughly 120,000 clones. The sequenced sample was PBMCs. Receptors were obtained from a middle-aged man in good health and CMV-seronegative. Both conserved end residues are part of each CDR3. A D gene is named only where the DNA matches it firmly.

V gene	D gene	J gene	CDR3 protein	CDR3 DNA
TRBV30	NA	TRBJ1-3	CAWSVGRASGNTIYF	TGTGCCTGGAGTGTAGGCAGGGCCTCTGGAAACACCATATATTTT
TRBV4-3	NA	TRBJ2-1	CASSQEVYAHNEQFF	TGCGCCAGCAGCCAAGAGGTCTACGCCCACAATGAGCAGTTCTTC
TRBV19	TRBD1	TRBJ2-5	CASSLTWTGWETQYF	TGTGCCAGTAGTCTAACTTGGACAGGGTGGGAGACCCAGTACTTC
TRBV5-6	NA	TRBJ1-5	CASSQGYSNQPQHF	TGTGCCAGCAGCCAGGGGTATAGCAATCAGCCCCAGCATTTT
TRBV6-6	NA	TRBJ2-1	CASSPSRLSSYNEQFF	TGTGCCAGCAGTCCTAGCCGACTAAGCTCCTACAATGAGCAGTTCTTC
TRBV15	TRBD1	TRBJ2-2	CATSRQGQGNTGELFF	TGTGCCACCAGCAGGCAAGGACAGGGGAACACCGGGGAGCTGTTTTTT
TRBV5-6	NA	TRBJ2-1	CASSSAGYNEQFF	TGTGCCAGCAGCTCCGCAGGCTACAATGAGCAGTTCTTC
TRBV2	TRBD1	TRBJ2-5	CASRGQGFGQETQYF	TGTGCCAGCAGGGGACAGGGCTTTGGGCAAGAGACCCAGTACTTC
TRBV5-4	TRBD2	TRBJ2-1	CASSPMSFSGRAITYNEQFF	TGTGCCAGCAGCCCAATGTCGTTCAGCGGGAGGGCCATTACCTACAATGAGCAGTTCTTC
TRBV7-6	NA	TRBJ1-5	CASSSATGNQPQHF	TGTGCCAGCAGCTCAGCCACAGGGAATCAGCCCCAGCATTTT
TRBV19	NA	TRBJ2-6	CASSISGANVLTF	TGTGCCAGTAGCATCTCTGGGGCCAACGTCCTGACTTTC
TRBV30	NA	TRBJ2-3	CAWSVEDTQYF	TGTGCCTGGAGTGTCGAGGATACGCAGTATTTT
TRBV7-3	NA	TRBJ2-1	CASSPKPNRESVYNEQFF	TGTGCCAGCAGCCCTAAACCGAACAGGGAATCGGTATACAATGAGCAGTTCTTC
TRBV19	NA	TRBJ2-3	CASSLYDRLDTQYF	TGTGCCAGTAGTCTATACGACAGATTAGATACGCAGTATTTT
TRBV10-3	NA	TRBJ2-5	CAISDGEGGETQYF	TGTGCCATCAGTGACGGGGAGGGGGGAGAGACCCAGTACTTC
TRBV6-4	TRBD1	TRBJ2-2	CASSEHRGRGGELFF	TGTGCCAGCAGTGAGCATAGGGGGCGCGGCGGGGAGCTGTTTTTT
TRBV10-3	TRBD1	TRBJ1-2	CAISETGGAGYGYTF	TGTGCCATCAGTGAGACAGGGGGCGCAGGGTATGGCTACACCTTC
TRBV7-9	NA	TRBJ1-4	CASSLARGINEKLFF	TGTGCCAGCAGCTTAGCGCGGGGAATTAATGAAAAACTGTTTTTT
TRBV25-1	TRBD1	TRBJ2-5	CASSEDRGHRETQYF	TGTGCCAGCAGTGAGGACAGGGGGCATCGGGAGACCCAGTACTTC
TRBV4-3	NA	TRBJ2-4	CASSQGPGGCNIQYF	TGCGCCAGCAGCCAAGGGCCGGGGGGCTGCAACATTCAGTACTTC
TRBV10-3	TRBD2	TRBJ2-7	CAISETSGSPYEQYF	TGTGCCATCAGTGAAACTAGCGGATCGCCCTACGAGCAGTACTTC
TRBV15	TRBD1	TRBJ1-2	CATSRDRQGAVGYTF	TGTGCCACCAGCAGAGACCGACAGGGGGCGGTTGGCTACACCTTC
TRBV6-6	NA	TRBJ2-5	CASSYSRQTETQYF	TGTGCCAGCAGTTACTCGAGGCAAACAGAGACCCAGTACTTC
TRBV28	TRBD2	TRBJ2-3	CASSGALDSGIDVSTDTQYF	TGTGCCAGCAGTGGGGCTTTGGATAGCGGGATTGACGTAAGCACAGATACGCAGTATTTT
TRBV10-3	NA	TRBJ2-5	CAISLRGETQYF	TGTGCCATCAGTCTTCGCGGGGAGACCCAGTACTTC
TRBV5-4	TRBD2	TRBJ2-2	CASSLGYVTSESTGELFF	TGTGCCAGCAGCTTGGGTTATGTGACTAGCGAGAGCACCGGGGAGCTGTTTTTT
TRBV2	TRBD1	TRBJ2-7	CASRAQGVSYEQYF	TGTGCCAGCAGGGCGCAGGGGGTCTCCTACGAGCAGTACTTC
TRBV6-5	NA	TRBJ1-3	CASSYTQQSSGNTIYF	TGTGCCAGCAGTTACACGCAACAGAGCTCTGGAAACACCATATATTTT
TRBV4-1	TRBD1	TRBJ1-6	CASSQARTGPYNSPLHF	TGCGCCAGCAGCCAAGCCCGGACAGGGCCCTATAATTCACCCCTCCACTTT
TRBV5-1	TRBD1	TRBJ2-2	CASSFFAPGQGPEELFF	TGCGCCAGCAGCTTTTTTGCCCCGGGACAGGGACCCGAGGAGCTGTTTTTT
TRBV5-4	NA	TRBJ2-7	CASRTGNSYEQYF	TGTGCCAGCAGGACAGGAAACTCCTACGAGCAGTACTTC
TRBV29-1	TRBD1	TRBJ1-4	CSVEDGQGAWEKLFF	TGCAGCGTTGAAGATGGGCAGGGGGCGTGGGAAAAACTGTTTTTT
TRBV5-5	TRBD1	TRBJ1-4	CASSLRDREANEKLFF	TGTGCCAGCAGCTTGCGGGACAGGGAGGCTAATGAAAAACTGTTTTTT
TRBV5-5	TRBD1	TRBJ1-1	CASSPDRGTEAFF	TGTGCCAGCAGCCCCGACAGGGGGACTGAAGCTTTCTTT
TRBV2	TRBD2	TRBJ2-3	CAIRLGEGPVTQYF	TGTGCCATCAGGCTAGGGGAGGGCCCGGTTACGCAGTATTTT